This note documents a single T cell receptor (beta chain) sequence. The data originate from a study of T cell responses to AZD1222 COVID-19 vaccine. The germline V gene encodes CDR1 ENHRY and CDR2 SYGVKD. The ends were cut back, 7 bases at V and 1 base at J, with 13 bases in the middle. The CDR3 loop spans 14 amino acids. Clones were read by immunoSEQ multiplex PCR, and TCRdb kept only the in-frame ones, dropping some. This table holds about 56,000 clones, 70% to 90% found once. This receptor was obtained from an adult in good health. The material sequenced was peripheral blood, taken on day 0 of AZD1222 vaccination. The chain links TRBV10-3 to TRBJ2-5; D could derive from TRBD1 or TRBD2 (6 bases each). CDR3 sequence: CAIKRGDGQETQYF. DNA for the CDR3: TGTGCCATCAAAAGGGGGGACGGCCAAGAGACCCAGTACTTC.